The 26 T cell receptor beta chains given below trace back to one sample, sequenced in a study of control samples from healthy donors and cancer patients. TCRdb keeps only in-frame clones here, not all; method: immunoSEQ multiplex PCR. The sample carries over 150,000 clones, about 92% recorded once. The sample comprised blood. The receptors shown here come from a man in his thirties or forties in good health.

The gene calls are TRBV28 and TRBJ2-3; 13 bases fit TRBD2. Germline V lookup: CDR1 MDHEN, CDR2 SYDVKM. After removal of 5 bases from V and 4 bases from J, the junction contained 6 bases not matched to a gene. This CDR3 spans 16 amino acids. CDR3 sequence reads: CASSPRTSGSSDTQYF. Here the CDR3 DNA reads TGTGCCAGCAGTCCTAGGACTAGCGGGAGTTCAGATACGCAGTATTTT.

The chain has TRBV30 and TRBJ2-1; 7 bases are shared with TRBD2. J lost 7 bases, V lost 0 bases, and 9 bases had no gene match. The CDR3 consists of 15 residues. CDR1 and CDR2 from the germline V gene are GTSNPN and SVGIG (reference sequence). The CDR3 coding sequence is TGTGCCTGGAGTGTAGCGGGGTGGGGGGAAAATGAGCAGTTCTTC. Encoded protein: CAWSVAGWGENEQFF. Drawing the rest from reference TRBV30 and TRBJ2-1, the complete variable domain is SQTIHQWPATLVQPVGSPLSLECTVEGTSNPNLYWYRQAAGRGLQLLFYSVGIGQISSEVPQNLSASRPQDRQFILSSKKLLLSDSGFYLCAWSVAGWGENEQFFGPGTRLTVL.

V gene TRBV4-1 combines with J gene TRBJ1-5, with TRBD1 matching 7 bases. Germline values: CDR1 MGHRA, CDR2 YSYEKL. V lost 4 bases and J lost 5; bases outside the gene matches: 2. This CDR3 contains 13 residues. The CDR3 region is CASSLTGHQPQHF. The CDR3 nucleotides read TGCGCCAGCAGCCTGACAGGGCATCAGCCCCAGCATTTT.

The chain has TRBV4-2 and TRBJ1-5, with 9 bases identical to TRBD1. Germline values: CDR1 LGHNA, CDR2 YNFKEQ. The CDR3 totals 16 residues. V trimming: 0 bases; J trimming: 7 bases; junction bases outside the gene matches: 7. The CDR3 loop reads CASSQDLLDRGQPQHF. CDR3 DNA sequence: TGTGCCAGCAGCCAAGATCTCTTGGACAGGGGACAGCCCCAGCATTTT.

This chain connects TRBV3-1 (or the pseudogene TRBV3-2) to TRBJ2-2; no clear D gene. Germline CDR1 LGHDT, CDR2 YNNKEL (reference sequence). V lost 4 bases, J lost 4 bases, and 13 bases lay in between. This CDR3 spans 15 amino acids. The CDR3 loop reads CASSPYTIGTGELFF. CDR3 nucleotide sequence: TGTGCCAGCAGCCCATACACCATTGGCACCGGGGAGCTGTTTTTT.

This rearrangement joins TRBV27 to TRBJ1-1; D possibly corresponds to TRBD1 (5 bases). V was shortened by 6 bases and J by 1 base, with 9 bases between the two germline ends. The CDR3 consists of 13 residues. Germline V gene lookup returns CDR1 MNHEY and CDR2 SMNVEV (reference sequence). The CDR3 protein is CASSWQGNTEAFF. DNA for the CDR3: TGTGCCAGCAGCTGGCAGGGGAACACTGAAGCTTTCTTT.

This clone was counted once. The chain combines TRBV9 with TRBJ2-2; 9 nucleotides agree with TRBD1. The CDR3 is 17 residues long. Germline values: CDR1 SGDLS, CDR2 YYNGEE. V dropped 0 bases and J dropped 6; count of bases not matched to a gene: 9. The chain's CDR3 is CASSVGPGTGTAGELFF. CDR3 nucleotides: TGTGCCAGCAGCGTAGGGCCCGGGACAGGGACTGCCGGGGAGCTGTTTTTT.

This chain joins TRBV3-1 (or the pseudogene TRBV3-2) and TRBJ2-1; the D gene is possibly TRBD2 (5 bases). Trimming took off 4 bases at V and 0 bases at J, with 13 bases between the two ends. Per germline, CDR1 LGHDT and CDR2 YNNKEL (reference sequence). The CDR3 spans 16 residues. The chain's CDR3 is CASSPWQGSSYNEQFF. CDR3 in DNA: TGTGCCAGCAGCCCGTGGCAAGGGAGCTCCTACAATGAGCAGTTCTTC.

CDR3 residues: CASSPAPLASGSFGTQYF. CDR3 nucleotide sequence: TGTGCCAGCTCACCCGCCCCCTTAGCTAGCGGGAGCTTCGGGACCCAGTACTTC. The J gene is TRBJ2-5, the V gene TRBV18, with 10 nucleotides matching TRBD2. The junction had 17 bases not matched to a gene; V was cut back by 3 bases and J by 7 bases. This CDR3 contains 18 residues. From germline, CDR1 is KGHSH and CDR2 LQKENI.

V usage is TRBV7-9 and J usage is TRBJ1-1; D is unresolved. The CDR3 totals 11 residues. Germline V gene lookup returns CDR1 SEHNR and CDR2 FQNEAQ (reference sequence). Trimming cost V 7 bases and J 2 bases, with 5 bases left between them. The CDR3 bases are TGTGCCAGCACCCTTAACACTGAAGCTTTCTTT. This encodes CASTLNTEAFF.

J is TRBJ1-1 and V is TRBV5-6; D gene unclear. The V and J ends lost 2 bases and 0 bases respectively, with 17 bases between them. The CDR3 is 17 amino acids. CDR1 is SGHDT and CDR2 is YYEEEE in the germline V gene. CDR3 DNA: TGTGCCAGCAGCTTACCTTTTGGACTGAGAATGAACACTGAAGCTTTCTTT. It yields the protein CASSLPFGLRMNTEAFF.

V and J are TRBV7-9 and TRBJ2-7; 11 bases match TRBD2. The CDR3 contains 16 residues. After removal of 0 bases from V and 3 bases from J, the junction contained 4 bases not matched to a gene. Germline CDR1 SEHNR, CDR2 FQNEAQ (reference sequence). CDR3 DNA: TGTGCCAGCAGCTTAGCGAGAGGGACTAGCGGCTACGAGCAGTACTTC. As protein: CASSLARGTSGYEQYF. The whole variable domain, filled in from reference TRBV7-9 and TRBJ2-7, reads DTGVSQNPRHKITKRGQNVTFRCDPISEHNRLYWYRQTLGQGPEFLTYFQNEAQLEKSRLLSDRFSAERPKGSFSTLEIQRTEQGDSAMYLCASSLARGTSGYEQYFGPGTRLTVT.

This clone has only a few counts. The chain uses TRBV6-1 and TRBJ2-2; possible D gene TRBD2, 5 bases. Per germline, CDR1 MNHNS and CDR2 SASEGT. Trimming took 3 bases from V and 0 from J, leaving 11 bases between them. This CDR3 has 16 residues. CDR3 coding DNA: TGTGCCAGCAGTGACGAGGGATACGCGAACACCGGGGAGCTGTTTTTT. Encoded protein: CASSDEGYANTGELFF.

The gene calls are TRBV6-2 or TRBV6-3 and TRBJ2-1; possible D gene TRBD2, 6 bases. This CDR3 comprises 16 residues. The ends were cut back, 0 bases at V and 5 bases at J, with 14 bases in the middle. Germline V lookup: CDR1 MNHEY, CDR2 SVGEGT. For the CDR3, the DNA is TGTGCCAGCAGTTACTCAAGGGGCGGACTAAACAATGAGCAGTTCTTC. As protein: CASSYSRGGLNNEQFF.

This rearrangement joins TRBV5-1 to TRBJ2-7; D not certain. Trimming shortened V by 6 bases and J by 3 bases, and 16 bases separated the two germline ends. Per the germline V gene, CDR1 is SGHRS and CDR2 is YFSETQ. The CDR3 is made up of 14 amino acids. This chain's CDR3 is CASTLGDPGYEQYF. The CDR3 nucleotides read TGCGCCAGCACGCTAGGCGATCCGGGCTACGAGCAGTACTTC. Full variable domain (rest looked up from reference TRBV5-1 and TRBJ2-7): KAGVTQTPRYLIKTRGQQVTLSCSPISGHRSVSWYQQTPGQGLQFLFEYFSETQRNKGNFPGRFSGRQFSNSRSEMNVSTLELGDSALYLCASTLGDPGYEQYFGPGTRLTVT.

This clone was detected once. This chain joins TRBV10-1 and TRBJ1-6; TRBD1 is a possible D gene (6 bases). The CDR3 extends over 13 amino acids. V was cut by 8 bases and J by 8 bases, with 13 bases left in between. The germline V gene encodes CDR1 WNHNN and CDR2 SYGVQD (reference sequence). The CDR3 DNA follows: TGCGCCAGCTCACTCAGGACAGATTCACCCCTCCACTTT. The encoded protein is CASSLRTDSPLHF.

The CDR3 protein is CASSFYRNAEQFF. Written as DNA, the CDR3 is TGTGCCAGCAGTTTCTACAGAAACGCTGAGCAGTTCTTC. The chain carries TRBV6-2 or TRBV6-3 and TRBJ2-1; no definite D call. Per germline, CDR1 MNHEY and CDR2 SVGEGT. The CDR3 has 13 amino acids. Trimming removed 4 bases from V and 9 bases from J, with 13 bases in between.

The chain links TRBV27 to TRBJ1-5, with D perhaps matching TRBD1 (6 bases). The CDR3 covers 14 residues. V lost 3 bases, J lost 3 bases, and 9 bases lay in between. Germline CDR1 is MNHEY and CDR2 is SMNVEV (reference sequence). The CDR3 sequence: CASSFSGDNQPQHF. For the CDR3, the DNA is TGTGCCAGCAGTTTTTCAGGGGACAATCAGCCCCAGCATTTT.

The CDR3 coding sequence is TGTGCCAGCAGCTTCTCCTTAGGACAGGGGGAGAGGGAGACCCAGTACTTC. This translates into CASSFSLGQGERETQYF. The chain carries TRBV7-9 and TRBJ2-5; 10 bases map to TRBD1. The V gene's germline CDR1 is SEHNR and CDR2 FQNEAQ (reference sequence). The CDR3 is 17 amino acids. The trim removed 3 bases at V and 5 bases at J, leaving 12 bases unmatched.

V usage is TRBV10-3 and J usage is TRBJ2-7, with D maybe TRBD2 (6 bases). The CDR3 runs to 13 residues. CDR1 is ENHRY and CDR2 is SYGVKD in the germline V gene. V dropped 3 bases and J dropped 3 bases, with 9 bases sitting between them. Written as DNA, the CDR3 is TGTGCCATCAGTGACGTTAGCGGCTACGAGCAGTACTTC. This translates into CAISDVSGYEQYF.

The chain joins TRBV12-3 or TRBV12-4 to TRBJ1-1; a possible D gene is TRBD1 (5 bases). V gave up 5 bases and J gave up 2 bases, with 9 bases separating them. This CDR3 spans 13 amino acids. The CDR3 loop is CASSPGANTEAFF. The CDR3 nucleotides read TGTGCCAGCAGTCCCGGGGCCAACACTGAAGCTTTCTTT.

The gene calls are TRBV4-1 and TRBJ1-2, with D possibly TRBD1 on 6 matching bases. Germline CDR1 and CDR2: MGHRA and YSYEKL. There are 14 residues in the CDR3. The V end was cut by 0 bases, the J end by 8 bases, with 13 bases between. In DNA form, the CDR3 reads TGCGCCAGCAGCCAAGATGGGGGCGGGGGCGGCTACACCTTC. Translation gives CASSQDGGGGGYTF.

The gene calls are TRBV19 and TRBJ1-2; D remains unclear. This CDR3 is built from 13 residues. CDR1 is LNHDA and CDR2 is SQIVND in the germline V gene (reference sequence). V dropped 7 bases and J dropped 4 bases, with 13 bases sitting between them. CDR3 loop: CASNAGRSYGYTF. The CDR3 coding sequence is TGTGCCAGTAACGCAGGCCGAAGCTATGGCTACACCTTC. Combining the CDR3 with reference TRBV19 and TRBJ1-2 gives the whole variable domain DGGITQSPKYLFRKEGQNVTLSCEQNLNHDAMYWYRQDPGQGLRLIYYSQIVNDFQKGDIAEGYSVSREKKESFPLTVTSAQKNPTAFYLCASNAGRSYGYTFGSGTRLTVV.

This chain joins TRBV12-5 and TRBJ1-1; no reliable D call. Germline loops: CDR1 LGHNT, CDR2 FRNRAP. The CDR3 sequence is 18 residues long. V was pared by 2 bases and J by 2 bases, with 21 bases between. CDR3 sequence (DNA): TGTGCTAGTGGTTTGTCCCTTCGTGGGGTTGGCTTTAACACTGAAGCTTTCTTT. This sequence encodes CASGLSLRGVGFNTEAFF.

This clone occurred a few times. DNA of the CDR3: TGTGCCAGCAGTCTCGTCGGGTTTGGTAATGAAAAACTGTTTTTT. Translating it yields CASSLVGFGNEKLFF. This rearrangement joins TRBV27 to TRBJ1-4, with D hard to call. V lost 5 bases and J 4 bases, leaving 14 bases between the germline ends. Germline V gene data show CDR1 as MNHEY and CDR2 as SMNVEV (reference sequence). The CDR3 totals 15 residues.

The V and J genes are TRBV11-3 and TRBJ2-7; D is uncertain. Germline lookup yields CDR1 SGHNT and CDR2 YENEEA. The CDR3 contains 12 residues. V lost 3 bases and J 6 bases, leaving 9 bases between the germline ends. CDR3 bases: TGTGCCAGCAGCTTGTTCGAAGGCGAGCAGTACTTC. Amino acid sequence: CASSLFEGEQYF.